This T cell receptor (beta chain) was sequenced in a study of T-cell memory formation after mild COVID-19 (dated by TCRdb to 2020 to 2023). Notes on the research overall: TCR sequence clusters from the two donors were found to be largely donor specific. In two donors, T-cell clones that expanded and contracted after mild COVID-19 were followed by sequencing TCRalpha and TCRbeta repertoires longitudinally. The cohort comprised two young, previously healthy adult volunteers, one female and one male. Study-level results and caveats: Contracting CD4+ clones were found mainly in CM and EM memory subsets, while CD8+ clones were enriched in EMRA. Balanced CD4/CD8 phenotypes were observed for clones contracting from day 15 to 85, whereas a bias towards CD4+ was observed for a second wave of clones expanding from day 15 to 37. Some responding clones were detected in pre-infection memory, which suggested that pre-existing cross-reactive memory T cells had joined the SARS-CoV-2 response. Only a couple of mild cases were covered by the study, and larger cohorts that include severe cases with pre-infection samples were considered necessary. Whether the second-wave clones peaking on day 37 were SARS-CoV-2 specific was not confirmed.

About this clonotype itself: The antigen this receptor binds is unknown. Base quality data are lacking; no much larger clone is found one base away.

The sequencer was an Illumina NovaSeq 6000. Using 5'RACE with constant-segment primers, TCRalpha and TCRbeta cDNA libraries were constructed, with sample barcodes and unique molecular identifiers added in the process. RNA was extracted from every sample with Trizol reagent. Libraries were amplified in two PCR steps, with a second sample barcode and Illumina TruSeq adapters added in the second step. Libraries were sequenced on an Illumina NovaSeq with 2 x 150 bp paired-end reads. Under the source paper's analysis protocol: The reads were demultiplexed and collapsed into UMI-guided consensus sequences using migec v1.2.7. Using mixcr v2.1.11, UMI consensuses were aligned to TRA and TRB V and J templates and then assembled into clonotypes. Expanded or contracted clonotypes were those called significant by both edgeR and NoisET, with noise models trained on biological replicates. For edgeR calls, the thresholds were a false discovery rate-adjusted p below 0.01 and a log2 fold-change of 1. As an exploratory analysis of dynamics, max-normalized trajectories of the 1000 most abundant clonotypes were examined with PCA combined with hierarchical clustering. The CD4 or CD8 phenotype of responding clones was assigned using the separately sequenced CD4+ and CD8+ repertoires. TCRdb trimmed the raw reads at Q25, called clones with MiXCR and kept productive beta chains. CDR3 protein duplicates are merged, each entry listing the most common genes and DNA. These V and J calls rely on TCRdb rather than the paper's analysis. Across this sample there are fewer than 500,000 distinct CDR3 sequences, with more than 20% seen only once. Approximately 12% of the sample is taken by the ten largest.

PBMCs were isolated by Ficoll-Paque density gradient centrifugation. The TCR sequence derives from an adult woman who had mild COVID-19 (a few samples of this study predate the infection). The sample titles of this study are shuffled in the database, so cell type and time point are left out; the donor was told from shared clones. The specimen sequenced was PBMCs or a T cell subset sorted from them (not recorded which).

CDR3 region: CASSPGAGYEEKQYF. The DNA reads TGTGCCAGCTCACCAGGGGCGGGCTACGAAGAGAAGCAGTACTTC. The V and J genes are TRBV18 and TRBJ2-7; the D region is possibly TRBD1 or TRBD2, each matching across 5 bases. Taken from the germline V gene, the CDR1 and CDR2 loops are KGHSH and LQKENI. The junction shows trimming of 2 bases on V and 8 bases on J, plus 19 bases between the germline ends. From cysteine to phenylalanine, the CDR3 is 15 amino acids long. CDR3 DNA only is kept here, 45 bases in frame from base 1.